Each of the 21 T cell receptor beta chains below was sequenced from the same sample in a study of blood T cell repertoires in COVID-19. Using immunoSEQ multiplex PCR, the repertoire was profiled, and TCRdb retains in-frame clones only, with some absent. Of some 300,000 clones detected, around 90% appear once; the ten largest clones hold less than 2.5%. The sample comprised peripheral blood. The receptors were sampled from a man aged 18 to 29 with active or convalescent COVID-19.

The sample holds a few counts of this clone. This chain joins TRBV7-8 and TRBJ1-2, with D tentatively TRBD1 (5 bases). The length of the CDR3 is 17 residues. Germline loops: CDR1 SGHVS, CDR2 FQNEAQ. The ends were cut back, 1 base at V and 1 base at J, with 16 bases in the middle. The CDR3 loop reads CASSLELGQGGNYGYTF. Here the CDR3 DNA reads TGTGCCAGCAGCTTAGAACTGGGGCAGGGAGGTAACTATGGCTACACCTTC.

This chain connects TRBV7-9 to TRBJ2-1, with TRBD2 matching 13 bases. Germline assignment: CDR1 SEHNR and CDR2 FQNEAQ (reference sequence). There are 15 residues in the CDR3. The J segment lost 5 bases and the V segment lost 4 bases, leaving 2 bases of the junction unmatched. The CDR3 nucleotides read TGTGCCAGCAGCTCCGGGACTAGCGGGGACAATGAGCAGTTCTTC. Translation: CASSSGTSGDNEQFF.

The V call is TRBV4-1, the J call TRBJ2-7; possible D gene TRBD1, 6 bases. The germline V and J ends were trimmed by 2 bases and 1 base, with 12 bases remaining between them. This CDR3 region has 15 residues. The germline CDR1 and CDR2 sequences are MGHRA and YSYEKL. The CDR3 is CASSQYRETSYEQYF. DNA of the CDR3: TGCGCCAGCAGCCAATACAGGGAAACTTCCTACGAGCAGTACTTC.

This clone was seen just once. This chain connects TRBV7-9 to TRBJ1-1; no clear D gene. Looked up from germline, CDR1 is SEHNR and CDR2 is FQNEAQ (reference sequence). The CDR3 has 15 amino acids. With 3 bases removed from V and 6 bases from J, the gap between germline ends came to 17 bases. CDR3 coding DNA: TGTGCCAGCAGCTTGACGGCTCCTAGCCAACCTGAAGCTTTCTTT. Translating it yields CASSLTAPSQPEAFF.

This rearrangement joins TRBV13 to TRBJ2-7; 7 nucleotides line up with TRBD2. The CDR3 runs to 12 residues. Germline V lookup: CDR1 PRHDT, CDR2 FYEKMQ (reference sequence). Trimming took 5 bases from V and 7 from J; bases not matched to a gene: 5. This CDR3 reads CASSTGRMEQYF. Here the CDR3 DNA reads TGTGCCAGCAGCACCGGGAGGATGGAGCAGTACTTC.

The chain combines TRBV4-1 with TRBJ1-5; 7 bases agree with TRBD1. The V segment lost 4 bases and the J segment 0 bases; nucleotides outside the gene matches: 6. This CDR3 has 16 amino acids. Germline V CDR1 and CDR2: MGHRA, YSYEKL. The CDR3 sequence: CASSLGTDYSNQPQHF. The CDR3 DNA is TGCGCCAGCAGCCTTGGGACAGATTATAGCAATCAGCCCCAGCATTTT.

The rearrangement links TRBV7-6 to TRBJ2-3, with 11 bases lining up with TRBD2. V shed 4 bases and J 3 bases; nucleotides not matched to a gene: 6. The CDR3 extends over 16 amino acids. Germline V lookup: CDR1 SGHVS, CDR2 FNYEAQ. CDR3 residues: CASSSRIAGGTDTQYF. Here the CDR3 DNA reads TGTGCCAGCAGCTCCAGGATAGCGGGAGGGACAGATACGCAGTATTTT.

The V and J genes are TRBV18 and TRBJ2-1; D not certain. This CDR3 contains 15 residues. Trimming cost V 1 base and J 4 bases, with 11 bases left between them. CDR1 and CDR2 (germline): KGHSH, LQKENI. In DNA form, the CDR3 reads TGTGCCAGCTCACCACGAACGGAGTATTACAATGAGCAGTTCTTC. This gives the protein CASSPRTEYYNEQFF.

The chain carries TRBV2 and TRBJ1-5, with TRBD1 matching 9 bases. CDR1 is SNHLY and CDR2 is FYNNEI in the germline V gene. J was trimmed by 5 bases and V by 2 bases; bases with no gene match: 10. CDR3 length: 17 residues. The CDR3 here is CASSETHGQGRDQPQHF. The CDR3 DNA follows: TGTGCCAGCAGTGAAACCCACGGACAGGGGAGGGATCAGCCCCAGCATTTT.

The V and J genes are TRBV19 and TRBJ1-4; D uncertain. Germline V gene data show CDR1 as LNHDA and CDR2 as SQIVND (reference sequence). The CDR3 runs to 14 residues. V was shortened by 7 bases and J by 2 bases, with 11 bases between the two germline ends. The CDR3 protein is CASTSGRTNEKLFF. In DNA form, the CDR3 reads TGTGCCAGTACTTCAGGTCGGACTAATGAAAAACTGTTTTTT.

This sequence joins TRBV6-6 and TRBJ2-1, with TRBD2 identical over 9 bases. The CDR3 loop spans 15 amino acids. Germline lookup yields CDR1 MNHNY and CDR2 SVGAGI (reference sequence). J was trimmed by 5 bases and V by 0 bases; bases with no gene match: 2. The CDR3 DNA follows: TGTGCCAGCAGTTACTCGCCTAGCGGGAACAATGAGCAGTTCTTC. This translates into CASSYSPSGNNEQFF.

The chain carries TRBV9 and TRBJ1-2; TRBD1 matches at 12 bases. The CDR3 contains 15 residues. Germline CDR1 and CDR2: SGDLS and YYNGEE. The V and J ends lost 6 bases and 4 bases, in that order; junction bases with no gene match: 7. The CDR3 reads CASTPGQGAVYGYTF. In DNA, the CDR3 is TGTGCCAGCACCCCGGGACAGGGGGCTGTCTATGGCTACACCTTC.

The gene calls are TRBV5-1 and TRBJ1-1; a weak D match, TRBD1 (5 bases). Germline-derived CDR1 and CDR2 are SGHRS and YFSETQ. The CDR3 totals 16 residues. V was clipped by 3 bases and J by 1 base, with 16 bases between them. CDR3 sequence: CASSSSPTEKNTEAFF. The CDR3 DNA follows: TGCGCCAGCAGCTCCTCCCCGACAGAAAAGAACACTGAAGCTTTCTTT.

This chain links TRBV18 with TRBJ1-2; D is possibly TRBD1 (5 bases). Trimming cost V 5 bases and J 8 bases, with 21 bases left between them. The CDR3 has 15 residues. Looked up from germline, CDR1 is KGHSH and CDR2 is LQKENI. The CDR3 DNA reads as TGTGCCAGCTCATCGACAGATCTCGCCGCGCACGGCTACACCTTC. It codes for CASSSTDLAAHGYTF.

CDR3: CASSEKGTGGSPLHF. The CDR3 region has the DNA TGTGCCAGCAGTGAAAAGGGGACAGGAGGTTCACCCCTCCACTTT. This chain joins TRBV6-1 and TRBJ1-6; 8 bases agree with TRBD1. V trimming: 2 bases; J trimming: 9 bases; junction bases outside the gene matches: 6. The CDR3 length is 15 residues. Germline V CDR1 and CDR2: MNHNS, SASEGT.

The CDR3 DNA follows: TGTGCCAGCAGCCGGGTTGCGGGAGGGCCTAGCGAGCAGTACTTC. Translation gives CASSRVAGGPSEQYF. The chain employs TRBV11-2 and TRBJ2-7; 9 bases agree with TRBD2. The trim removed 5 bases at V and 6 bases at J, leaving 11 bases unmatched. The germline CDR1 and CDR2 sequences are SGHAT and FQNNGV. The CDR3 covers 15 residues. The whole variable domain, filled in from reference TRBV11-2 and TRBJ2-7, reads EAGVAQSPRYKIIEKRQSVAFWCNPISGHATLYWYQQILGQGPKLLIQFQNNGVVDDSQLPKDRFSAERLKGVDSTLKIQPAKLEDSAVYLCASSRVAGGPSEQYFGPGTRLTVT.

The chain has TRBV5-6 and TRBJ2-7; D is perhaps TRBD1 (5 bases). The CDR3 extends over 12 amino acids. Germline loops: CDR1 SGHDT, CDR2 YYEEEE. The V and J ends lost 4 bases and 6 bases respectively, with 11 bases between them. The CDR3 here is CASSPLRGEQYF. In DNA form, the CDR3 reads TGTGCCAGCAGCCCCCTTAGGGGCGAGCAGTACTTC.

DNA for the CDR3: TGTGCCAGTGGGGACGAGGGGGCAAATCGCTATGGCTACACCTTC. It translates to CASGDEGANRYGYTF. The chain is built from TRBV9 and TRBJ1-2; 7 positions agree with TRBD1. The CDR3 totals 15 residues. Germline V gene sequence: CDR1 SGDLS, CDR2 YYNGEE. With V trimmed by 8 bases and J by 4 bases, 14 bases remained unmatched.

The chain carries TRBV6-2 or TRBV6-3 and TRBJ1-4; D unclear. The CDR3 has 13 amino acids. Germline V gives CDR1 MNHEY, CDR2 SVGEGT. Deletions cut 5 bases from V and 15 bases from J, with 19 bases between. DNA of the CDR3: TGTGCCAGCAGTATGGGGAAATTGGAGGCGGTGTTTTTT. This translates into CASSMGKLEAVFF.

The J gene is TRBJ2-5, the V gene TRBV7-2; 8 bases align to TRBD1. The CDR3 loop spans 16 amino acids. The V gene end was trimmed by 6 bases and the J gene end by 2 bases; junction bases not matched to a gene: 11. The germline CDR1 and CDR2 sequences are SGHTA and FQGNSA. The DNA for the CDR3 is TGTGCCAGCAGATTCGGACAGGGTGGAATACAAGAGACCCAGTACTTC. Residues: CASRFGQGGIQETQYF. The variable domain in full, completed from reference TRBV7-2 and TRBJ2-5, reads GAGVSQSPSNKVTEKGKDVELRCDPISGHTALYWYRQSLGQGLEFLIYFQGNSAPDKSGLPSDRFSAERTGGSVSTLTIQRTQQEDSAVYLCASRFGQGGIQETQYFGPGTRLLVL.

The chain is built from TRBV5-1 and TRBJ2-3, with 7 positions matching TRBD2. The germline V gene has CDR1 SGHRS and CDR2 YFSETQ. Germline trimming cut 6 bases from V and 2 bases from J; bases unmatched to any gene: 9. The CDR3 is 15 amino acids. CDR3: CASKSLASPTDTQYF. CDR3 bases: TGCGCCAGCAAATCACTAGCGTCCCCCACAGATACGCAGTATTTT.